The clone carrying this T cell receptor (beta chain) has a handful of counts. The sample comes from a study of T cells in Graves' hyperthyroidism and ophthalmopathy. Study-wide background: Peripheral blood collection took place at initial diagnosis, before any treatment.

RNA transcripts served as the template for amplifying TCR beta CDR3 regions. With the HTBI primer set, the TCR CDR3 went through a first round of RT-PCR. Each CDR3 protein gets one entry after TCRdb re-called the multiplex PCR reads with MiXCR. This table has about 590,000 distinct CDR3 sequences, about 15% appearing once. Graves' hyperthyroidism is called stable when ophthalmopathy does not progress within 18 months. The sequence derives from a woman under 40 with Graves' hyperthyroidism. The sample was blood.

This chain's CDR3 is CASGPKDTQYF. The CDR3 DNA reads TGTGCCTCAGGCCCGAAAGATACGCAGTATTTT. The chain carries TRBV24-1 and TRBJ2-3; no definite D call. The CDR3 runs to 11 residues. Germline values: CDR1 KGHDR, CDR2 SFDVKD. Trimming cost V 12 bases and J 5 bases, with 11 bases left between them.